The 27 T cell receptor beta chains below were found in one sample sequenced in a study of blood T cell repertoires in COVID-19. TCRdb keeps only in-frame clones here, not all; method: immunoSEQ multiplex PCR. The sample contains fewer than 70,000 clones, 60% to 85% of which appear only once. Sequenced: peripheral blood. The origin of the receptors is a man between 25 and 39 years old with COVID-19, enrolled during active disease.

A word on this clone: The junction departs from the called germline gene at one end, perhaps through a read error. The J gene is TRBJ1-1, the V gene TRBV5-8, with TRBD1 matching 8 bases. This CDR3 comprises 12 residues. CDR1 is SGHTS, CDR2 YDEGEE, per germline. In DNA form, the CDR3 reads TGTGCCAGCAGCCTGCAGGGGGCTGAGGCTTTCTTT. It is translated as CASSLQGAEAFF.

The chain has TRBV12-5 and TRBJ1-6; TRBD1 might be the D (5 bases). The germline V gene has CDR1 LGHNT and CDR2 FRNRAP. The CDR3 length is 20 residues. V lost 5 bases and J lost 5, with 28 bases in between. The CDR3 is CASGPPIWVRGTSHNSPLHF. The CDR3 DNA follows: TGTGCTAGTGGTCCACCGATTTGGGTCCGCGGGACCTCGCATAATTCACCCCTCCACTTT.

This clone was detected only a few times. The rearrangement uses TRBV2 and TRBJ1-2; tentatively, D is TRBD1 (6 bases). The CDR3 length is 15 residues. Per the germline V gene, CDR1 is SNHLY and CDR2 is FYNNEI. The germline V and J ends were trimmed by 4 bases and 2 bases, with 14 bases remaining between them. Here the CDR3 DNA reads TGTGCCAGCAGTGTGGGCAGGGGATGGAACTATGGCTACACCTTC. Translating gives CASSVGRGWNYGYTF.

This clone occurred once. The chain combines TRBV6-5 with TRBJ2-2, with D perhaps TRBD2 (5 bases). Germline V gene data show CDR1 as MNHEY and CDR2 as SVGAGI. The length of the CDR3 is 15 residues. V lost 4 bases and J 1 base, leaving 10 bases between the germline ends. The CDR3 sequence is CASSLRSGNTGELFF. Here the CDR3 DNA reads TGTGCCAGCAGTTTACGGAGCGGGAACACCGGGGAGCTGTTTTTT.

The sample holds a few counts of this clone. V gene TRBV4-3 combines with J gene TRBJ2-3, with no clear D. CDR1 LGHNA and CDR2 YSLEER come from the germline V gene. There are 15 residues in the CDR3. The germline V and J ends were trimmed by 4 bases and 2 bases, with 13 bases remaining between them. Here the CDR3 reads CASSLSLLTTDTQYF. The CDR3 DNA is TGCGCCAGCAGCCTGTCACTATTAACCACAGATACGCAGTATTTT.

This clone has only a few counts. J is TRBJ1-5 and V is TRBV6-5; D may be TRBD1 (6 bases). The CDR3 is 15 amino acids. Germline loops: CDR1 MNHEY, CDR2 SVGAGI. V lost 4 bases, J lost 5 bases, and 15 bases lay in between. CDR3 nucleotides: TGTGCCAGCAGTTCGACAGGCGGGGGGTATCAGCCCCAGCATTTT. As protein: CASSSTGGGYQPQHF.

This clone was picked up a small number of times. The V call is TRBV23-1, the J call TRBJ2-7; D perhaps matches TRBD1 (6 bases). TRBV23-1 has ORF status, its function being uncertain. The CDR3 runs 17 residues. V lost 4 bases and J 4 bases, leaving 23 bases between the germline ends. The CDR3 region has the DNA TGCGCCAGCAGTCCCCTTCCCACAGGGATTGGTTTTTACGAGCAGTACTTC. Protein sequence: CASSPLPTGIGFYEQYF.

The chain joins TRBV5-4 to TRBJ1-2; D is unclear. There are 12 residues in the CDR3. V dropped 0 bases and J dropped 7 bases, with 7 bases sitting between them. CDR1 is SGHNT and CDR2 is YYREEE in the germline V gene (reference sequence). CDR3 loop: CASSLGPSGYTF. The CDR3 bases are TGTGCCAGCAGCTTGGGGCCGTCTGGCTACACCTTC.

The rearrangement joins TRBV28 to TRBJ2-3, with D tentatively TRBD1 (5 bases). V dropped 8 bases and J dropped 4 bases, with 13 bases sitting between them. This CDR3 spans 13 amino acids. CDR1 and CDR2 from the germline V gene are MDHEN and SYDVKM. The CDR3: CASGAGPPDTQYF. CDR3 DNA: TGTGCCAGCGGGGCCGGCCCCCCAGATACGCAGTATTTT.

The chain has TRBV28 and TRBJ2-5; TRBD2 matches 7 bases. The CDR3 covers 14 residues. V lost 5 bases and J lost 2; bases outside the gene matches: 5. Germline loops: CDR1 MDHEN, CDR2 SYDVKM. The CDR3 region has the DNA TGTGCCAGCAGTCAGCGGGACTTTCAAGAGACCCAGTACTTC. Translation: CASSQRDFQETQYF.

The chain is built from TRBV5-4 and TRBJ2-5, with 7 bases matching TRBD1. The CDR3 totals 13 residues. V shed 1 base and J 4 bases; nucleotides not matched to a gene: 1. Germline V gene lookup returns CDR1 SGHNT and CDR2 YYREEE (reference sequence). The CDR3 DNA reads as TGTGCCAGCAGCTTGCCAGGGGGAGAGACCCAGTACTTC. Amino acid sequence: CASSLPGGETQYF.

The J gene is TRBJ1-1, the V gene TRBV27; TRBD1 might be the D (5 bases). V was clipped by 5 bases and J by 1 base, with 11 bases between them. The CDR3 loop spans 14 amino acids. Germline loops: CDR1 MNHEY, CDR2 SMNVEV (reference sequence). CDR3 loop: CASSLIDRNTEAFF. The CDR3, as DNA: TGTGCCAGCAGTCTCATAGACAGGAACACTGAAGCTTTCTTT.

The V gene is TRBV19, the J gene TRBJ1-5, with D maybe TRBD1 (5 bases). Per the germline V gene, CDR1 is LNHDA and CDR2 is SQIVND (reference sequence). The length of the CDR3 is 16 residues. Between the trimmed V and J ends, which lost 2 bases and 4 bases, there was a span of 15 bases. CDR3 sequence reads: CASSIKGRGTNQPQHF. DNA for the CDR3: TGTGCCAGTAGTATAAAGGGCCGAGGGACTAATCAGCCCCAGCATTTT.

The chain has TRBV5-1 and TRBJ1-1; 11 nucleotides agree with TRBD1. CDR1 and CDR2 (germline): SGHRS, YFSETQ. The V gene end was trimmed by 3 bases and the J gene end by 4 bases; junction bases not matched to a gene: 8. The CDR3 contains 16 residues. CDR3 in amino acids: CASSWNAGTGGTEAFF. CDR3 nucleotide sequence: TGCGCCAGCAGCTGGAACGCCGGGACAGGGGGCACTGAAGCTTTCTTT.

CDR3 in amino acids: CASSYTQGQGRSYGYTF. The DNA of the CDR3 is TGTGCCAGCAGTTACACCCAAGGACAGGGAAGGAGCTATGGCTACACCTTC. The chain is built from TRBV6-2 or TRBV6-3 and TRBJ1-2, with 8 bases that match TRBD1. The ends lost 2 bases at V and 4 bases at J; junction bases unmatched: 12. Germline V lookup: CDR1 MNHEY, CDR2 SVGEGT. This CDR3 is 17 amino acids long.

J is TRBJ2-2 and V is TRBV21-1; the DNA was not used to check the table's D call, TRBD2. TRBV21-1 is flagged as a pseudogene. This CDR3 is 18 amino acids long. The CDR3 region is CASSKGRLAGDVTGELFF. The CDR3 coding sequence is TGTGCCAGCAGCAAAGGAAGGCTAGCGGGGGACGTAACCGGGGAGCTGTTTTTT.

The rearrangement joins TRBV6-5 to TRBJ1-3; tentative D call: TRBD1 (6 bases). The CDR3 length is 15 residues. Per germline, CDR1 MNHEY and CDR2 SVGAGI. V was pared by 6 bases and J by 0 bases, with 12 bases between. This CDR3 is CASRKTGSSGNTIYF. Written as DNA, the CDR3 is TGTGCCAGCAGAAAAACAGGGAGCTCTGGAAACACCATATATTTT.

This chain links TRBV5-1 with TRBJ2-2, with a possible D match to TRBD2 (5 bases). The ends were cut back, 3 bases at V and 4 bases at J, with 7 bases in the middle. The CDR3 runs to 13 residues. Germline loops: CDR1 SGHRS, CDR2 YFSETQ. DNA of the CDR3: TGCGCCAGCAGCTCTAGCTCCACCGGGGAGCTGTTTTTT. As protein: CASSSSSTGELFF. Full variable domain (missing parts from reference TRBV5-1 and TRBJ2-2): KAGVTQTPRYLIKTRGQQVTLSCSPISGHRSVSWYQQTPGQGLQFLFEYFSETQRNKGNFPGRFSGRQFSNSRSEMNVSTLELGDSALYLCASSSSSTGELFFGEGSRLTVL.

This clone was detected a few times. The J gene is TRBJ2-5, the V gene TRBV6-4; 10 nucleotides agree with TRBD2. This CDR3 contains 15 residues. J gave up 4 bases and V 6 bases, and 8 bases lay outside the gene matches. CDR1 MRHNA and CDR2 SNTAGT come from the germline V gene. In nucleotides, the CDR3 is TGTGCCAGCAGCCCCCTAGCGGGAGAGGGAGAGACCCAGTACTTC. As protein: CASSPLAGEGETQYF.

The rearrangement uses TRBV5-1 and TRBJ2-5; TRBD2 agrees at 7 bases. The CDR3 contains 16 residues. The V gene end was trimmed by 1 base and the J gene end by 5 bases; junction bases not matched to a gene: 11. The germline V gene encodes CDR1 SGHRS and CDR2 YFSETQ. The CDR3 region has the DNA TGCGCCAGCAGCTTGACGGGAGGAGCAAGGGGCGAGACCCAGTACTTC. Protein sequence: CASSLTGGARGETQYF.

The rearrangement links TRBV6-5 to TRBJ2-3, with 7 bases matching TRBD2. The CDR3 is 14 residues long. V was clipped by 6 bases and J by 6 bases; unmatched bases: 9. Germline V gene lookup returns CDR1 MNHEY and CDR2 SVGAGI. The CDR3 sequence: CASRRGGGEDTQYF. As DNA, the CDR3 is TGTGCCAGCAGGAGGGGCGGGGGAGAGGATACGCAGTATTTT.

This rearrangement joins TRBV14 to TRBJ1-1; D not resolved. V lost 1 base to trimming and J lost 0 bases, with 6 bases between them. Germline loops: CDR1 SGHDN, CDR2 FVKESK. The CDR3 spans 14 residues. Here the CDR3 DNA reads TGTGCCAGCAGCCAAGGTAATATGAACACTGAAGCTTTCTTT. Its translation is CASSQGNMNTEAFF.

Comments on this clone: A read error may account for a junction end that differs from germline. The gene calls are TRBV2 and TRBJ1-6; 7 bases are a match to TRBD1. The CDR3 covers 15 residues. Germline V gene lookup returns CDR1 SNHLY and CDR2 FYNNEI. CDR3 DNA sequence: TGTGCCAGCAGTTCAGGGACAGTGAGCCCTTCAGCCCTCCACTTT. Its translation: CASSSGTVSPSALHF.

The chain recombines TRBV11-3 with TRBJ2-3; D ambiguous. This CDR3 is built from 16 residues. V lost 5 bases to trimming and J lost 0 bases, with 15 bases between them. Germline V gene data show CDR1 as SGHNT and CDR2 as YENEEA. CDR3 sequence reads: CASSARLLKSTDTQYF. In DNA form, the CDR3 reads TGTGCCAGCAGCGCGCGCCTACTGAAAAGCACAGATACGCAGTATTTT.

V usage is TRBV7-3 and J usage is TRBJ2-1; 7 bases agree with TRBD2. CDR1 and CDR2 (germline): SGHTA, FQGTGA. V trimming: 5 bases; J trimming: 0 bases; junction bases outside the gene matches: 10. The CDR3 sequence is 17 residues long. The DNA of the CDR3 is TGTGCCAGCAGCCAATATACTAGCGTTAGCTCCTACAATGAGCAGTTCTTC. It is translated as CASSQYTSVSSYNEQFF.

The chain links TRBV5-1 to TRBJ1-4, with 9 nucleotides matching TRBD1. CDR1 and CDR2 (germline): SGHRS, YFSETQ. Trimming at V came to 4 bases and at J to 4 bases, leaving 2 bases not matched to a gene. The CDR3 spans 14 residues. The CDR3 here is CASSGQGHNEKLFF. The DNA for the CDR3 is TGCGCCAGCAGCGGACAGGGGCATAATGAAAAACTGTTTTTT.

CDR3 loop: CASSYDRDGYTF. As DNA, the CDR3 is TGTGCCAGCAGCTACGACAGGGATGGCTACACCTTC. The gene calls are TRBV5-5 and TRBJ1-2; 7 positions match TRBD1. The germline CDR1 and CDR2 sequences are SGHKS and YYEKEE (reference sequence). The ends lost 3 bases at V and 6 bases at J; junction bases unmatched: 2. The CDR3 contains 12 residues. The variable domain in full, completed from reference TRBV5-5 and TRBJ1-2, reads DAGVTQSPTHLIKTRGQQVTLRCSPISGHKSVSWYQQVLGQGPQFIFQYYEKEERGRGNFPDRFSARQFPNYSSELNVNALLLGDSALYLCASSYDRDGYTFGSGTRLTVV.